This T cell receptor (beta chain) is from a study of T cell repertoires in cytomegalovirus infection. Study-level background: Signatures in public TCR beta sequences pointed to both CMV infection and matching HLA type.

Remarks on this clonotype: Its antigen is unknown.

The CDR3 contains 19 residues. With V trimmed by 3 bases and J by 9 bases, 16 bases remained unmatched. Germline CDR1 reads SGDLS; CDR2 reads YYNGEE. General observations from the study: CMV-specific TCR beta clonotypes restricted by HLA-C dominated the ex vivo response. CMV carriers with the relevant HLA were identified by cumulative public TCR beta family frequency.

TCRdb re-analysed the reads in MiXCR, keeping a single row per CDR3 protein. The sample shows about 920,000 distinct CDR3 sequences, less than 35% of them seen only once. The clonotype originates from a human donor in good health (CMV status not recorded). Some clones in this sample may be carry-over from other donors' samples. This chain joins TRBV9 and TRBJ2-1; 15 positions agree with TRBD2. The sequencing here drew on cultured CD8+ T cells from PBMCs, taken from culture after CMV antigen stimulation. This CDR3 is CASSAGDPRTSGGAGEQFF. CDR3 nucleotide sequence: TGTGCCAGCAGCGCAGGCGATCCTAGGACTAGCGGGGGGGCAGGTGAGCAGTTCTTC.